One and the same sample provided the 6 T cell receptor beta chains below, sequenced in a study of blood T cell repertoires in COVID-19. Assay: immunoSEQ multiplex PCR; the TCRdb copy retains only in-frame clones and omits some. Of approximately 130,000 clones listed, around 79% are singletons. Sequencing was carried out using peripheral blood. Receptors originate from a man older than 75 with acute or convalescent COVID-19.

The CDR3 protein is CASSQLPVSPEVEELFF. Here the CDR3 DNA reads TGTGCCAGCAGCCAACTTCCGGTGAGCCCCGAGGTGGAGGAGCTGTTTTTT. The chain joins TRBV13 to TRBJ2-2; D not certain. The CDR3 sequence is 17 residues long. Germline lookup yields CDR1 PRHDT and CDR2 FYEKMQ (reference sequence). Trimming took 5 bases from V and 10 from J, leaving 26 bases between them.

The chain joins TRBV18 to TRBJ1-3; D gene unclear. This CDR3 contains 18 residues. Trimming shortened V by 3 bases and J by 0 bases, and 18 bases separated the two germline ends. Germline loops: CDR1 KGHSH, CDR2 LQKENI. The CDR3 protein is CASSPSANWANSGNTIYF. CDR3 coding DNA: TGTGCCAGCTCACCGTCGGCAAATTGGGCGAACTCTGGAAACACCATATATTTT.

The table lists this clone with a count of one. The chain recombines TRBV12-5 with TRBJ2-4; 11 positions match TRBD2. Germline CDR1 is LGHNT and CDR2 is FRNRAP. The CDR3 loop spans 16 amino acids. V lost 1 base and J lost 7; bases outside the gene matches: 6. The CDR3 DNA sequence: TGTGCTAGTGGTTTGGCGCTAGCGGGGGGTGGGAACATTCAGTACTTC. It translates to CASGLALAGGGNIQYF.

About this clone: Other DNA variants within this sample encode the same CDR3. J is TRBJ1-3 and V is TRBV3-1 (or the pseudogene TRBV3-2), with a tentative D call TRBD1 (6 bases). V shed 4 bases and J shed 4 bases, with 8 bases lying between them. Germline CDR1 and CDR2: LGHDT and YNNKEL (reference sequence). The CDR3 covers 13 residues. This chain's CDR3 is CASSPRGGNTIYF. CDR3 nucleotide sequence: TGTGCCAGCAGCCCTAGGGGGGGAAACACCATATATTTT.

The chain recombines TRBV3-1 (or the pseudogene TRBV3-2) with TRBJ1-5; TRBD1 agrees at 11 bases. The germline V gene has CDR1 LGHDT and CDR2 YNNKEL (reference sequence). The CDR3 runs 18 residues. Trimming removed 10 bases from V and 2 bases from J; junction bases left unmatched: 16. CDR3 protein: CAKDPGQGEIVGNQPQHF. The CDR3, as DNA: TGTGCCAAAGACCCGGGACAGGGGGAGATTGTTGGCAATCAGCCCCAGCATTTT.

This clone appeared a few times. The gene calls are TRBV2 and TRBJ2-4; D is possibly TRBD1 (5 bases). With 4 bases removed from V and 7 bases from J, the gap between germline ends came to 14 bases. The CDR3 spans 14 residues. Germline-derived CDR1 and CDR2 are SNHLY and FYNNEI. The CDR3 reads CASSGDSVFNIQYF. The CDR3 DNA reads as TGTGCCAGCAGTGGAGACAGCGTCTTTAACATTCAGTACTTC.